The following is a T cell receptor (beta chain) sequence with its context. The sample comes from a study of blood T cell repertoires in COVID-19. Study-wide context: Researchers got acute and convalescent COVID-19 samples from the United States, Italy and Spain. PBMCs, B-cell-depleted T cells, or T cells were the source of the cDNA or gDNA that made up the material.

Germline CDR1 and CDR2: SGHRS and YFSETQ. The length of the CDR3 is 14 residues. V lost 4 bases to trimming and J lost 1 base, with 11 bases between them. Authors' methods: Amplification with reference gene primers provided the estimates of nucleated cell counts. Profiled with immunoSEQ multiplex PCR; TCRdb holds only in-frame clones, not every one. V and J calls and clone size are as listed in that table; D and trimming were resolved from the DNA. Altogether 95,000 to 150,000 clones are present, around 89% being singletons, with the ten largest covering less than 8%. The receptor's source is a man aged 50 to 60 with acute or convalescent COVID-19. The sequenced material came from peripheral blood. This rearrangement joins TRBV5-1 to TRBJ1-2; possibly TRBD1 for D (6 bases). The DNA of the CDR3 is TGCGCCAGCAGCCCAGGGGACCTTAACTATGGCTACACCTTC. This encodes CASSPGDLNYGYTF.